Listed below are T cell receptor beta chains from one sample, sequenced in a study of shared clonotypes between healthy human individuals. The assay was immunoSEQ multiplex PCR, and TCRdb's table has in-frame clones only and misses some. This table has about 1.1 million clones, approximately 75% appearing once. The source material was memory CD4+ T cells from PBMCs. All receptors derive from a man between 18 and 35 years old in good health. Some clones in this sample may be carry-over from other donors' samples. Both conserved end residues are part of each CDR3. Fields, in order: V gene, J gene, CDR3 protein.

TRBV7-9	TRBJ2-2	CASSVLAVNTGELFF
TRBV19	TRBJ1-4	CASSIVATKAEKLFF
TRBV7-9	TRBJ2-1	CASSLTSGRPPGGEQFF
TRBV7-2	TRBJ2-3	CASSPTTSTDTQYF
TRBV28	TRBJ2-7	CASSSLIQRLNYEQYF
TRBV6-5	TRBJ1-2	CASSPTDGGPYGYTF
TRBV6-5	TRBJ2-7	CASRVQGASYEQYF
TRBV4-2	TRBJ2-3	CASSQWDTKDTQYF
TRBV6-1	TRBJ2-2	CASRDSGSSGELFF
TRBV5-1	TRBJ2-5	CASSPGTEETQYF
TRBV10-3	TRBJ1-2	CAISESVSLNYGYTF
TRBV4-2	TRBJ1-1	CASSQGGTLSTEAFF